This T cell receptor (beta chain) is from a study of blood T cell repertoires in COVID-19. Turning to the study itself: Whether acute or convalescent, the COVID-19 samples came from the United States, Italy and Spain. T cells, B-cell-depleted T cells, or PBMCs provided the cDNA or gDNA that served as material.

In the original workflow: The assay estimated nucleated cells by amplifying reference gene primers. The assay was immunoSEQ multiplex PCR, and TCRdb's table has in-frame clones only and misses some. The D gene and trimming were derived from the DNA, and the V and J assignments and clone size from that table. The sample holds approximately 210,000 clones, approximately 87% seen once. This CDR3 is built from 15 residues. Per the germline V gene, CDR1 is SGHRS and CDR2 is YFSETQ. V lost 0 bases to trimming and J lost 3 bases; unmatched junction nucleotides: 2. The receptor comes from an older woman with acute or convalescent COVID-19. The sequenced sample consisted of peripheral blood. V gene TRBV5-1 combines with J gene TRBJ2-7, with 11 bases lining up with TRBD2. The CDR3 DNA sequence: TGCGCCAGCAGCTTGGGTACTAGCGGGAGCTACGAGCAGTACTTC. It yields the protein CASSLGTSGSYEQYF.